The TCR beta chain under discussion was sequenced for a study of T cell responses to AZD1222 COVID-19 vaccine. Trimming removed 3 bases from V and 2 bases from J, with 8 bases in between. The CDR3 is 14 amino acids. The germline V gene encodes CDR1 ENHRY and CDR2 SYGVKD. TCRdb's table, derived via immunoSEQ multiplex PCR, lists solely in-frame clones and lacks some. The repertoire holds about 140,000 clones, 70% to 90% seen once, with 5.5% to 6.5% in the top ten. The sequencing used peripheral blood, collected on day 0 of AZD1222 vaccination. This receptor was taken from an adult in good health. The rearrangement joins TRBV10-3 to TRBJ1-5, with TRBD1 as a possible D gene (6 bases). The CDR3 reads CAISERQGNQPQHF. In DNA form, the CDR3 reads TGTGCCATCAGTGAAAGACAGGGCAATCAGCCCCAGCATTTT.